This is a list of T cell receptor beta chains from one sample in a study of identical twins. TCRdb called the 5' RACE reads again in MiXCR, with one record for every CDR3 protein. The repertoire consists of more than 650,000 distinct CDR3 sequences, with approximately 6.1% occurring once and the leading ten covering under 2%. The sample taken for sequencing was naive T cells sorted from blood. These receptors came from a man in his late teens or twenties in good health. CDR3s include the opening cysteine and the closing phenylalanine or tryptophan. Each record gives: V gene, J gene, D gene, clone size, CDR3 protein, CDR3 DNA. D genes are given only for firm matches. Not every row has a clone size; where given, it reads once, few, many or a size class.

>TRBV28|TRBJ2-7|-|few
CASSPRGIPGQEQYF
TGTGCCAGCAGTCCCCGGGGGATCCCGGGACAGGAGCAGTACTTC
>TRBV29-1|TRBJ2-3|TRBD2|many
CSAAGLAVDTQYF
TGCAGCGCCGCGGGACTAGCCGTCGATACGCAGTATTTT
>TRBV7-9|TRBJ2-1|TRBD2|few
CASRLTSGVYNEQFF
TGTGCCAGCAGGCTGACTAGCGGGGTCTACAATGAGCAGTTCTTC
>TRBV27|TRBJ2-1|-|many
CASSSPGRSYNEQFF
TGTGCCAGCAGTTCCCCGGGACGGTCGTACAATGAGCAGTTCTTC
>TRBV30|TRBJ2-1|TRBD2|-
CAWSVRTSGSIHEQFF
TGTGCCTGGAGTGTACGGACTAGCGGGAGTATCCATGAGCAGTTCTTC
>TRBV29-1|TRBJ2-2|TRBD2|many
CSVGLAGHGELFF
TGCAGCGTTGGACTAGCGGGACACGGGGAGCTGTTTTTT
>TRBV5-1|TRBJ2-3|-|many
CASSLIGTSTDTQYF
TGCGCCAGCAGCTTAATCGGTACTAGCACAGATACGCAGTATTTT
>TRBV20-1|TRBJ1-5|TRBD1|many
CSAGRGGPNQPQHF
TGCAGTGCTGGCAGGGGGGGGCCCAACCAGCCCCAGCATTTT
>TRBV5-1|TRBJ2-5|TRBD1|few
CASSFQGDGETQYF
TGCGCCAGCAGCTTTCAGGGGGATGGGGAGACCCAGTACTTC
>TRBV30|TRBJ2-1|-|few
CAWSVTWSSREQFF
TGTGCCTGGAGTGTAACTTGGAGTTCACGGGAGCAGTTCTTC
>TRBV20-1|TRBJ2-1|-|many
CSARWNSYNEQFF
TGCAGTGCTAGATGGAACTCCTACAATGAGCAGTTCTTC
>TRBV7-3|TRBJ2-3|-|many
CASSLSSGDTQYF
TGTGCCAGCAGCTTATCGAGCGGAGATACGCAGTATTTT
>TRBV20-1|TRBJ2-7|TRBD2|many
CSAPGGSGRPTIHEQYF
TGCAGTGCGCCCGGGGGAAGCGGGAGGCCCACTATCCACGAGCAGTACTTC